This TCR beta chain derives from a study of control samples from healthy donors and cancer patients. In its sample, this clone was seen once. Generated by immunoSEQ multiplex PCR, the TCRdb table keeps only in-frame clones and is missing some. The sample carries 84,000 or so clones, roughly nine tenths recorded once. Trimming removed 0 bases at V and 2 bases at J, with 14 bases between. Per the germline V gene, CDR1 is MNHEY and CDR2 is SVGAGI. The CDR3 is 16 residues long. Material: blood. The TCR comes from a man aged 50-60 years in good health. This chain joins TRBV6-5 and TRBJ2-7; possibly TRBD1 for D (6 bases). CDR3 protein: CASSYSNQGKTYEQYF. CDR3 bases: TGTGCCAGCAGTTACTCTAACCAGGGGAAAACCTACGAGCAGTACTTC.